A single sample is the source of the 12 T cell receptor beta chains below, sequenced in a study of blood T cells in healthy people across ages. Primers used in a second PCR of about 6 to 11 cycles were a sample-barcoded 5' primer and a J-beta primer mix. One entry per CDR3 protein, called by TCRdb with MiXCR from the 5' RACE reads. The sample has roughly 2 million distinct CDR3 sequences, around 48% seen once. Sequences were obtained from blood. These receptors all come from a woman in her forties in good health.

As concerns this clonotype: One end of the junction does not line up with germline, which may come from a read error. The chain uses TRBV4-3 and TRBJ2-3, with 9 bases identical to TRBD1. CDR1 is LGHNA, CDR2 YSLEER, per germline. This CDR3 has 18 residues. CDR3 nucleotide sequence: TGCGCCAGCAGCCAAGATAGCGCCGGGACAGGGTTCAGGGTAACGCGGTATTTT. Translation gives CASSQDSAGTGFRVTRYF.

The rearrangement links TRBV6-5 to TRBJ2-5, with D unresolved. With 3 bases removed from V and 6 bases from J, the gap between germline ends came to 14 bases. The CDR3 runs to 14 residues. Looked up from germline, CDR1 is MNHEY and CDR2 is SVGAGI. CDR3 residues: CASSYVGKQKTQYF. CDR3 sequence (DNA): TGTGCCAGCAGTTATGTCGGAAAGCAAAAGACCCAGTACTTC.

The chain recombines TRBV12-3 or TRBV12-4 with TRBJ1-6, with D unresolved. The CDR3 runs to 14 residues. V dropped 5 bases and J dropped 9 bases, with 14 bases sitting between them. The CDR3 region is CASSVSGISSPLHF. In DNA, the CDR3 is TGTGCCAGCAGTGTGAGTGGAATCAGTTCACCCCTCCACTTT.

V gene TRBV12-3 or TRBV12-4 combines with J gene TRBJ2-3; a possible D gene is TRBD1 (6 bases). The CDR3 runs 15 residues. V lost 10 bases, J lost 0 bases, and 17 bases lay in between. CDR3 sequence: CATDARDKSTDTQYF. The CDR3 DNA sequence: TGTGCCACCGATGCCCGGGACAAGAGCACAGATACGCAGTATTTT.

This clonotype has only a few counts. The J gene is TRBJ2-7, the V gene TRBV5-8; TRBD1 matches at 7 bases. The CDR3 spans 14 residues. J gave up 2 bases and V 3 bases, and 5 bases lay outside the gene matches. Germline assignment: CDR1 SGHTS and CDR2 YDEGEE. The CDR3 loop is CASSWTTGTYEQYF. The CDR3 DNA follows: TGTGCCAGCAGCTGGACGACAGGGACCTACGAGCAGTACTTC.

The chain is built from TRBV7-2 and TRBJ1-2; D remains unclear. The germline V gene encodes CDR1 SGHTA and CDR2 FQGNSA. Between the trimmed V and J ends, which lost 0 bases and 4 bases, there was a span of 6 bases. The CDR3 runs 13 residues. Written as DNA, the CDR3 is TGTGCCAGCAGCTTAGCAGTTTCCTATGGCTACACCTTC. Its translation is CASSLAVSYGYTF.

This clonotype showed up just a few times. This rearrangement joins TRBV20-1 to TRBJ2-7; no reliable D call. Trimming removed 3 bases at V and 2 bases at J, with 11 bases between. The germline gives CDR1 DFQATT, CDR2 SNEGSKA (reference sequence). The CDR3 is 13 amino acids. The CDR3 here is CSASPPTAYEQYF. CDR3 bases: TGCAGTGCTAGCCCCCCCACGGCCTACGAGCAGTACTTC.

The CDR3 DNA sequence: TGTGCCAGCAGCTTGTCACTAGCGGGGGCTATACTTACCTACAATGAGCAGTACTTC. Residues: CASSLSLAGAILTYNEQYF. The chain has TRBV7-8 and TRBJ2-1, with 11 bases aligning to TRBD2. The last part of the DNA fits TRBJ2-7 better; the J call may be wrong. The CDR3 covers 19 residues. Per the germline V gene, CDR1 is SGHVS and CDR2 is FQNEAQ.

The chain carries TRBV7-2 and TRBJ2-5; 7 bases are shared with TRBD1. V dropped 7 bases and J dropped 5; count of bases not matched to a gene: 10. The CDR3 runs 14 residues. The germline CDR1 and CDR2 sequences are SGHTA and FQGNSA. The CDR3: CASNTRQGRETQYF. CDR3 in DNA: TGTGCCAGCAACACCCGACAGGGACGGGAGACCCAGTACTTC.

A note on this clonotype: At one of its ends the junction is not consistent with the germline gene, which may arise from a read error. V gene TRBV5-1 combines with J gene TRBJ2-5, with a possible D match to TRBD2 (6 bases). This CDR3 contains 14 residues. In germline, CDR1 is SGHRS, CDR2 YFSETQ. CDR3 nucleotides: TGTGCCAGCAGTTTATCGTCGGGGGAGGAGACCCAGTACTTC. This gives the protein CASSLSSGEETQYF.

The genes are TRBV15 and TRBJ1-2; D gene ambiguous. CDR1 is LNHNV and CDR2 is YYDKDF in the germline V gene (reference sequence). The CDR3 is 13 residues long. Deletions cut 2 bases from V and 6 bases from J, with 10 bases between. CDR3 amino acids: CATSRLVANGYTF. The CDR3 DNA sequence: TGTGCCACCAGCAGATTAGTGGCGAATGGCTACACCTTC.

The chain has TRBV28 and TRBJ2-1, with 11 bases lining up with TRBD2. CDR3 length: 16 residues. Losses at the gene ends were 2 bases for V and 6 bases for J; bases not matched to a gene: 6. The V gene's germline CDR1 is MDHEN and CDR2 SYDVKM. In DNA form, the CDR3 reads TGTGCCAGCAGTTTAAGGGTAGCGGGGGGGCGCAATGAGCAGTTCTTC. As protein: CASSLRVAGGRNEQFF.